The present TCR beta chain was sequenced within a study of vaccination and CD4 T cells after COVID-19. For the study at large: In the control cultures, a CEFX pool, an HIV-1 Nef pool, or no peptide was supplied. Findings of the study overall: From a median of about 21 to 38, SARS-CoV-2-reactive clonotypes increased, though not significantly.

With respect to this clonotype: Its target is unknown.

Treatment described: roughly ten-day PBMC culture with coronavirus spike peptide pools or control peptides (ViraFEST assay). The V end lost 6 bases, the J end lost 3 bases, and 9 bases lay between the germline ends. The CDR3 contains 12 residues. CDR1 is DFQATT, CDR2 SNEGSKA, per germline (reference sequence). Sequenced with the Oncomine TCR Beta short-read assay was DNA taken from cultured CD4+ T cells. It was from cultured CD4+ T cells that genomic DNA was extracted. MiXCR, run by TCRdb on the PCR reads, gives a single entry per CDR3 protein. The data show about 15,000 distinct CDR3 sequences, about 57% seen once.

The source material was CD4+ T cells from blood, cultured in vitro. The chain combines TRBV20-1 with TRBJ1-5; D is unresolved. This TCR derives from a human donor who had recovered from COVID-19. The CDR3 protein is CSAGSLNQPQHF. CDR3 coding DNA: TGCAGTGCGGGGAGCCTCAATCAGCCCCAGCATTTT.